These 6 T cell receptor beta chains originate from one sample sequenced in a study of blood T cell repertoires in COVID-19. Only in-frame clones appear in the TCRdb table, and some are missing; sequencing was by immunoSEQ multiplex PCR. The sample shows hundreds of thousands of clones, roughly 90% of them seen only once. The sequenced sample was peripheral blood. These receptors were collected from a woman in her 70s with COVID-19, enrolled during active disease.

The chain combines TRBV10-3 with TRBJ2-5, with 9 bases identical to TRBD1. There are 15 residues in the CDR3. Unmatched junction bases numbered 5, after V lost 3 bases and J lost 3 bases. Germline CDR1 reads ENHRY; CDR2 reads SYGVKD. The CDR3 coding sequence is TGTGCCATCAGTGAACCGGGACAGGGTAAAGAGACCCAGTACTTC. The encoded protein is CAISEPGQGKETQYF.

The chain links TRBV6-5 to TRBJ1-4; D possibly corresponds to TRBD1 (5 bases). Trimming removed 0 bases at V and 7 bases at J, with 15 bases between. The germline V gene encodes CDR1 MNHEY and CDR2 SVGAGI. This CDR3 comprises 16 residues. CDR3 protein: CASSYSSGSYGEKLFF. The CDR3 nucleotides read TGTGCCAGCAGTTACTCATCAGGGTCATATGGTGAAAAACTGTTTTTT.

This rearrangement joins TRBV13 to TRBJ2-5; tentatively, D is TRBD2 (6 bases). V lost 6 bases, J lost 1 base, and 9 bases lay in between. CDR3 length: 13 residues. Per germline, CDR1 PRHDT and CDR2 FYEKMQ (reference sequence). The CDR3 DNA is TGTGCCAGCAGAACTAGCCTCCAAGAGACCCAGTACTTC. It specifies CASRTSLQETQYF.

The chain has TRBV18 and TRBJ1-1; TRBD1 matches at 8 bases. The V and J ends lost 5 bases and 7 bases, in that order; junction bases with no gene match: 9. The CDR3 is 14 residues long. Germline-derived CDR1 and CDR2 are KGHSH and LQKENI. CDR3 DNA: TGTGCCAGCTCAGAGGACAGGGCCCGTGATGAAGCTTTCTTT. Translated: CASSEDRARDEAFF.

This chain uses TRBV7-9 with TRBJ1-5, with D possibly being TRBD1 (5 bases). The V end was cut by 1 base, the J end by 4 bases, with 14 bases between. Germline V gives CDR1 SEHNR, CDR2 FQNEAQ (reference sequence). The CDR3 has 16 amino acids. Here the CDR3 DNA reads TGTGCCAGCAGCTTAGTGGAGGGGCTGGGGAATCAGCCCCAGCATTTT. Translated, it gives CASSLVEGLGNQPQHF.

The rearrangement links TRBV19 to TRBJ2-5; 9 bases align to TRBD1. The CDR3 is 16 amino acids. V trimming: 3 bases; J trimming: 4 bases; junction bases outside the gene matches: 9. Germline CDR1 and CDR2: LNHDA and SQIVND (reference sequence). Here the CDR3 DNA reads TGTGCCAGTAGTATTCCCCGCCCGACAGGGGGAGAGACCCAGTACTTC. It specifies CASSIPRPTGGETQYF.